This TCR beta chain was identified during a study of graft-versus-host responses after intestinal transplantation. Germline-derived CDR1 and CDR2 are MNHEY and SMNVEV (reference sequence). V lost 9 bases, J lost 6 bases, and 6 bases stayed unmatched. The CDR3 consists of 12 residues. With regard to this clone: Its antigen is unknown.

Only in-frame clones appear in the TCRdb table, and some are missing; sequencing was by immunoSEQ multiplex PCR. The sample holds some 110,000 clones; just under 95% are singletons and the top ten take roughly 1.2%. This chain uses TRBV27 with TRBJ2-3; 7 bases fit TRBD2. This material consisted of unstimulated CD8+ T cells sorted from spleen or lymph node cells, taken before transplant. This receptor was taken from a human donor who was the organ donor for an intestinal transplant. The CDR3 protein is CASGTIPDTQYF. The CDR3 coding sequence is TGTGCCAGTGGGACTATTCCGGATACGCAGTATTTT.